One and the same sample provided the 4 T cell receptor beta chains below, sequenced in a study of T-cell memory formation after mild COVID-19. A single record per CDR3 protein comes from TCRdb applying MiXCR to the 5' RACE reads. The sample has fewer than 60,000 distinct CDR3 sequences, about 12% seen once. Sequencing was done on a sample of PBMCs or a T cell subset sorted from them (not recorded which). The receptors come from a man aged 18 to 30 who had mild COVID-19 (a few samples of this study predate the infection). Cell type and time point are not known.

The rearrangement joins TRBV29-1 to TRBJ2-3; 10 nucleotides align to TRBD2. Trimming cost V 3 bases and J 6 bases; bases outside gene matches: 12. CDR3 length equals 16 residues. In germline, CDR1 is SQVTM, CDR2 ANQGSEA. The CDR3 is CSVDPTASGGDDTQYF. The CDR3 DNA reads as TGCAGCGTTGACCCCACAGCCAGCGGGGGGGACGATACGCAGTATTTT.

The chain employs TRBV7-9 and TRBJ1-1, with TRBD1 identical over 8 bases. V shed 4 bases, J shed 8 bases, and the junction held 12 bases outside the gene matches. The CDR3 has 15 residues. CDR1 is SEHNR, CDR2 FQNEAQ, per germline (reference sequence). The CDR3 DNA reads TGTGCCAGCAGCTCGTATTCTGACAGGGGAATGGAAGCTTTCTTT. Its protein product is CASSSYSDRGMEAFF.

Details on this clonotype: An end of the junction does not agree with germline; a read error may underlie this. The V call is TRBV20-1, the J call TRBJ2-1; D gene uncertain. Germline CDR1 and CDR2: DFQATT and SNEGSKA (reference sequence). The CDR3 contains 11 residues. The CDR3 region is CSASAGLGAPF. CDR3 coding DNA: TGCAGTGCTAGCGCCGGGCTCGGAGCGCCGTTC.

The V and J genes are TRBV2 and TRBJ2-6; D unclear. Germline lookup yields CDR1 SNHLY and CDR2 FYNNEI. CDR3 size: 12 residues. The V gene lost 4 bases and the J gene lost 4 bases, with 2 bases spanning the gap. The CDR3 nucleotides are TGTGCCAGCAGTGCCGGGGCCAACGTCCTGACTTTC. Translating gives CASSAGANVLTF. The full variable domain, completed using reference TRBV2 and TRBJ2-6, is EPEVTQTPSHQVTQMGQEVILRCVPISNHLYFYWYRQILGQKVEFLVSFYNNEISEKSEIFDDQFSVERPDGSNFTLKIRSTKLEDSAMYFCASSAGANVLTFGAGSRLTVL.